The 29 T cell receptor beta chains presented below share a single source sample, sequenced in a study of T cells in women clearing cervical HPV infection. Only in-frame clones appear in the TCRdb table, and some are missing; sequencing was by immunoSEQ multiplex PCR. This sample's table has tens of thousands of clones. The sample consisted of blood buffy coat. The receptors were sampled from a woman between 18 and 69 years old with a cervical HPV16 infection that either progressed to CIN3+ or cleared (not recorded which).

To note about this clone: The read ends 3 residues early relative to the CDR3; the germline J gene fills the gap. The V gene is TRBV2, the J gene TRBJ1-5; 7 nucleotides align to TRBD1. In germline, CDR1 is SNHLY, CDR2 FYNNEI. CDR3 length: 14 amino acids. V shed 3 bases, J shed 6 bases, and the junction held 5 bases outside the gene matches. The sequenced CDR3 bases are TGTGCCAGCAGTGATACAGGGGCCGGTCAGCCC. Protein: CASSDTGAGQP. Given in full, the CDR3 is CASSDTGAGQPQHF.

The CDR3 bases that were read are TGCGCCAGTAAAAAGGGGGAGGCGGGTGAA. This sequence encodes CASKKGEAGE. The full CDR3 protein reads CASKKGEAGEAFF. V and J are TRBV5-1 and TRBJ1-1; D is possibly TRBD1 (6 bases). The CDR3 extends 3 residues past the end of the read, so its final part is completed from the germline J gene. This CDR3 is built from 13 residues. Trimming took off 8 bases at V and 7 bases at J, with 18 bases between the two ends. Germline lookup yields CDR1 SGHRS and CDR2 YFSETQ.

As regards this clone: The CDR3 end is not reached by the read, which stops 3 residues before it; the germline J gene fills it in. The gene calls are TRBV19 and TRBJ2-1, with 16 nucleotides matching TRBD2. From germline, CDR1 is LNHDA and CDR2 SQIVND (reference sequence). CDR3 length: 17 amino acids. The V gene end was trimmed by 3 bases and the J gene end by 3 bases; junction bases not matched to a gene: 2. The CDR3 bases that were read are TGTGCCAGTAGTATCGGGACTAGCGGGGGGGTCTACAATGAG. Its protein is CASSIGTSGGVYNE. The full CDR3 protein is CASSIGTSGGVYNEQFF.

Note on this clone: The sequenced fragment ends 3 residues before the CDR3 boundary, so the rest is inferred from the germline J gene. The chain combines TRBV25-1 with TRBJ1-3; D remains unclear. Trimming shortened V by 6 bases and J by 2 bases, and 17 bases separated the two germline ends. Looked up from germline, CDR1 is MGHDK and CDR2 is SYGVNS. The CDR3 totals 16 residues. The covered CDR3 bases are TGTGCCAGCAGCGAGCCCGTCGGTGGTCCTGGAAACACC. Translating gives CASSEPVGGPGNT. The whole CDR3 protein is CASSEPVGGPGNTIYF.

Concerning this clone: With the read ending 3 residues before the CDR3 end, the germline J gene is used to fill in that end. V gene TRBV11-2 combines with J gene TRBJ2-2; 7 nucleotides agree with TRBD1. From germline, CDR1 is SGHAT and CDR2 FQNNGV. There are 15 residues in the CDR3. The V gene end was trimmed by 5 bases and the J gene end by 2 bases; junction bases not matched to a gene: 5. This CDR3 is CASSARDSNTGELFF. The DNA read from the CDR3 is TGTGCCAGCAGCGCCCGGGACAGCAACACCGGGGAG.

A note on this clone: The read finishes 3 residues shy of the CDR3 end, and the germline J gene is used to complete it. This chain uses TRBV7-2 with TRBJ2-7, with a tentative D call TRBD1 (6 bases). The germline CDR1 and CDR2 sequences are SGHTA and FQGNSA. V lost 2 bases, J lost 2 bases, and 10 bases lay in between. CDR3 size: 14 residues. The CDR3 loop is CASSLPGQTYEQYF. The sequenced CDR3 bases are TGTGCCAGCAGCTTACCCGGACAGACCTACGAG.

As for this clone: The read ends 3 residues shy of where the CDR3 ends; the end is completed using the germline J gene. The chain carries TRBV2 and TRBJ2-7; 8 bases match TRBD2. Looked up from germline, CDR1 is SNHLY and CDR2 is FYNNEI. Unmatched junction bases numbered 15, after V lost 3 bases and J lost 2 bases. The length of the CDR3 is 18 residues. The CDR3: CASSDGGWGSGDPYEQYF. Partial CDR3 DNA: TGTGCCAGCAGTGATGGGGGGTGGGGTAGCGGGGACCCCTACGAG.

Note on this clone: The CDR3 extends 3 residues past the end of the read, so its final part is completed from the germline J gene. This sequence joins TRBV13 and TRBJ2-7, with D uncertain. Per the germline V gene, CDR1 is PRHDT and CDR2 is FYEKMQ (reference sequence). The V and J ends lost 2 bases and 6 bases respectively, with 8 bases between them. This CDR3 has 12 amino acids. CDR3 amino acids: CASSLPVGEQYF. The CDR3 DNA, read in part, is TGTGCCAGCAGCTTACCAGTTGGCGAG.

Note on this clone: The read stops 3 residues short of the end of the CDR3; the missing end is completed from the germline J gene. The rearrangement uses TRBV9 and TRBJ2-3, with 9 bases fitting TRBD2. Germline loops: CDR1 SGDLS, CDR2 YYNGEE. The CDR3 runs 15 residues. Trimming took 0 bases from V and 2 from J; bases not matched to a gene: 1. Partial CDR3 DNA: TGTGCCAGCAGCGTAGAGGGACTAGCCACAGATACG. Its protein product is CASSVEGLATDT. The complete CDR3 sequence is CASSVEGLATDTQYF.

Concerning this clone itself: The sequence runs out 3 residues before the end of the CDR3; the remainder is reconstructed from the germline J gene. The V call is TRBV5-1, the J call TRBJ2-5; D is uncertain. V was pared by 1 base and J by 2 bases, with 12 bases between. Germline loops: CDR1 SGHRS, CDR2 YFSETQ. The CDR3 spans 15 residues. CDR3 DNA, as far as it was read: TGCGCCAGCAGCTTGTTCTCGCGCGTACAAGAGACC. It translates to CASSLFSRVQET. The CDR3 in its entirety is CASSLFSRVQETQYF.

Concerning this clone itself: The sequenced fragment ends 3 residues before the CDR3 boundary, so the rest is inferred from the germline J gene. The chain employs TRBV20-1 and TRBJ2-1, with TRBD1 matching over 11 bases. Unmatched junction bases numbered 9, after V lost 3 bases and J lost 2 bases. Germline V gene sequence: CDR1 DFQATT, CDR2 SNEGSKA (reference sequence). The CDR3 runs to 17 residues. The CDR3 is CSARDSGQGATYNEQFF. The sequenced part of the CDR3 DNA is TGCAGTGCTAGGGATTCAGGACAGGGGGCAACCTACAATGAG.

Remarks on this clone: The CDR3 is cut off 3 residues early in the read; its end comes from the germline J gene. The V gene is TRBV5-4, the J gene TRBJ2-1; a weak D match, TRBD1 (5 bases). CDR1 and CDR2 from the germline V gene are SGHNT and YYREEE (reference sequence). With 0 bases removed from V and 5 bases from J, the gap between germline ends came to 9 bases. CDR3 length equals 14 residues. CDR3 in amino acids: CASSLEGFNNEQFF. The sequenced part of the CDR3 DNA is TGTGCCAGCAGCTTGGAGGGGTTCAACAATGAG.

Concerning this clone: The read falls 3 residues short of the CDR3 end, and the missing part is taken from the germline J gene. The J gene is TRBJ2-1, the V gene TRBV9; D might be TRBD1 (5 bases). This CDR3 has 15 residues. CDR1 and CDR2 from the germline V gene are SGDLS and YYNGEE. V was clipped by 3 bases and J by 6 bases, with 16 bases between them. The CDR3 here is CASSAPTDRVNEQFF. CDR3 bases read: TGTGCCAGCAGCGCGCCAACCGACAGAGTCAATGAG.

As to this clone: Read coverage stops 3 residues before the CDR3 terminus; the germline J gene supplies the remainder. The rearrangement links TRBV15 to TRBJ1-3, with D perhaps TRBD1 (6 bases). Trimming shortened V by 1 base and J by 2 bases, and 9 bases separated the two germline ends. The CDR3 is made up of 15 amino acids. CDR1 is LNHNV and CDR2 is YYDKDF in the germline V gene (reference sequence). The CDR3 protein is CATSRATGTGNTIYF. The DNA read from the CDR3 is TGTGCCACCAGCAGAGCAACAGGGACTGGAAACACC.

Of note for this clone: The read terminates 3 residues before the CDR3 end, so the remaining end is supplied by the germline J gene. The V and J genes are TRBV6-2 or TRBV6-3 and TRBJ1-1, with D possibly matching TRBD1 (5 bases). The CDR3 extends over 13 amino acids. Germline CDR1 is MNHEY and CDR2 is SVGEGT. V was cut by 6 bases and J by 5 bases, with 13 bases left in between. The CDR3 loop reads CASSPHEGTEAFF. Incomplete CDR3 DNA: TGTGCCAGCAGCCCCCATGAGGGGACTGAA.

As for this clone: With the read ending 3 residues before the CDR3 end, the germline J gene is used to fill in that end. This chain links TRBV2 with TRBJ2-7; 13 nucleotides agree with TRBD2. V was pared by 10 bases and J by 2 bases, with 2 bases of the junction left unmatched. The V gene's germline CDR1 is SNHLY and CDR2 FYNNEI. The CDR3 is 13 residues long. The sequenced part of the CDR3 DNA is TGTGCCACGACTAGCGGGGGGACCTACGAG. Amino acids: CATTSGGTYE. The whole CDR3 region reads CATTSGGTYEQYF.

For this clone: Read data end 3 residues before the CDR3 end; the end is taken from the germline J gene. The V call is TRBV2, the J call TRBJ2-2; TRBD1 agrees at 8 bases. J was trimmed by 6 bases and V by 0 bases; bases with no gene match: 9. In germline, CDR1 is SNHLY, CDR2 FYNNEI. The CDR3 has 17 residues. CDR3 sequence reads: CASSEAISQGVAGELFF. CDR3 DNA, as far as it was read: TGTGCCAGCAGTGAAGCAATCTCACAGGGGGTCGCCGGGGAG.

Note on this clone: The DNA ends 3 residues before the CDR3 does, and the rest of the CDR3 is filled in from the germline J gene. The chain uses TRBV18 and TRBJ1-5; 9 bases are a match to TRBD1. This CDR3 comprises 15 residues. From germline, CDR1 is KGHSH and CDR2 LQKENI. The V gene end was trimmed by 4 bases and the J gene end by 5 bases; junction bases not matched to a gene: 6. CDR3 DNA (partial): TGTGCCAGCTCACTGAGACAGGGGGGTGATCAGCCC. It encodes CASSLRQGGDQP. The whole CDR3 is CASSLRQGGDQPQHF.

As concerns this clone: The read ends 3 residues early relative to the CDR3; the germline J gene fills the gap. The chain uses TRBV18 and TRBJ1-2; D is undetermined. V lost 3 bases to trimming and J lost 4 bases, with 15 bases between them. Germline V gives CDR1 KGHSH, CDR2 LQKENI. The length of the CDR3 is 15 residues. The sequenced part of the CDR3 DNA is TGTGCCAGCTCACCCCCAACTAGAGAGACCTATGGC. Its protein product is CASSPPTRETYG. In full, the CDR3 reads CASSPPTRETYGYTF.

As for this clone: The read halts 3 residues ahead of the CDR3 end, with the missing end drawn from the germline J gene. The chain is built from TRBV20-1 and TRBJ2-5; 16 bases are shared with TRBD2. This CDR3 is built from 17 residues. CDR1 and CDR2 (germline): DFQATT, SNEGSKA (reference sequence). The V and J ends lost 3 bases and 5 bases, in that order; junction bases with no gene match: 9. The CDR3 loop is CSASGGLAGGPGETQYF. The sequenced part of the CDR3 DNA is TGCAGTGCTAGTGGGGGACTAGCGGGGGGGCCGGGGGAGACC.

With respect to this clone: The read ends 3 residues before the CDR3 terminus; that terminus is restored from the germline J gene. This chain links TRBV4-1 with TRBJ1-1, with a tentative D call TRBD1 (6 bases). Trimming removed 4 bases from V and 3 bases from J, with 21 bases in between. The germline V gene encodes CDR1 MGHRA and CDR2 YSYEKL. The CDR3 runs to 17 residues. The CDR3 bases that were read are TGCGCCAGCAGCCGCGGAAGGGGGGGCAGGTTGGACACTGAA. It is translated as CASSRGRGGRLDTE. The full CDR3 reads CASSRGRGGRLDTEAFF.

Note on this clone: Germline is not matched at one junction end, which may reflect a read error. The read halts 3 residues ahead of the CDR3 end, with the missing end drawn from the germline J gene. The chain combines TRBV7-9 with TRBJ1-1; D is ambiguous. Germline V CDR1 and CDR2: SEHNR, FQNEAQ (reference sequence). The CDR3 runs 12 residues. The CDR3 reads CSSSLNDRVAFF. CDR3 DNA, as far as it was read: TGTTCCAGCAGCTTGAACGATAGGGTA.

To note about this clone: The read stops 3 residues short of the end of the CDR3; the missing end is completed from the germline J gene. The chain uses TRBV10-1 and TRBJ1-4; the D gene is possibly TRBD1 (6 bases). CDR1 is WNHNN and CDR2 is SYGVQD in the germline V gene (reference sequence). The CDR3 runs to 14 residues. The CDR3 bases that were read are TGCGCCAGCAGTGAGTCTAAAGCAAGGGGGAAA. Encoded protein: CASSESKARGK. The complete CDR3 reads CASSESKARGKLFF.

As to this clone: Coverage ceases 3 residues before the CDR3 finishes, and the germline J gene fills in the end. The V gene is TRBV18, the J gene TRBJ2-3; possibly TRBD2 for D (6 bases). Germline V gene data show CDR1 as KGHSH and CDR2 as LQKENI. CDR3 length: 15 residues. V was shortened by 4 bases and J by 1 base, with 12 bases between the two germline ends. CDR3 sequence reads: CASSRRGGGTDTQYF. CDR3 DNA (partial): TGTGCCAGCTCACGACGGGGAGGAGGCACAGATACG. Full variable domain (remainder filled in from reference TRBV18 and TRBJ2-3): NAGVMQNPRHLVRRRGQEARLRCSPMKGHSHVYWYRQLPEEGLKFMVYLQKENIIDESGMPKERFSAEFPKEGPSILRIQQVVRGDSAAYFCASSRRGGGTDTQYFGPGTRLTVL.

Concerning this clone itself: The CDR3 end falls 3 residues outside the read, so it is completed with the germline J gene. The chain is built from TRBV6-1 and TRBJ2-2; D possibly uses TRBD1 or TRBD2 (7 bases each). This CDR3 has 15 residues. CDR1 is MNHNS, CDR2 SASEGT, per germline. The ends were cut back, 7 bases at V and 3 bases at J, with 15 bases in the middle. Partial CDR3 DNA: TGTGCCAGCATTGACAGGGAGGGGGACACCGGGGAG. Amino acid sequence: CASIDREGDTGE. The complete CDR3 reads CASIDREGDTGELFF.

Points on this clone: The CDR3 is cut off 3 residues early in the read; its end comes from the germline J gene. The rearrangement joins TRBV18 to TRBJ1-3, with D possibly matching TRBD1 (5 bases). The CDR3 loop spans 14 amino acids. The V gene's germline CDR1 is KGHSH and CDR2 LQKENI. V lost 4 bases and J 0 bases, leaving 7 bases between the germline ends. The CDR3 is CASSLTDSGNTIYF. The DNA read from the CDR3 is TGTGCCAGCTCACTGACAGACTCTGGAAACACC.

Note on this clone: Coverage ceases 3 residues before the CDR3 finishes, and the germline J gene fills in the end. V is TRBV12-3 or TRBV12-4 and J is TRBJ2-7; no reliable D call. The ends were cut back, 3 bases at V and 4 bases at J, with 7 bases in the middle. The CDR3 runs 12 residues. CDR3 DNA, as far as it was read: TGTGCCAGCAGTTTTAGTCGGTACGAG. Its protein is CASSFSRYE. Given in full, the CDR3 is CASSFSRYEQYF.

With respect to this clone: The CDR3 extends 3 residues past the end of the read, so its final part is completed from the germline J gene. J is TRBJ2-4 and V is TRBV29-1; D may be TRBD1 (5 bases). Germline V gene lookup returns CDR1 SQVTM and CDR2 ANQGSEA. The CDR3 sequence is 10 residues long. Incomplete CDR3 DNA: TGCAGCGTTAGAGACAGAATT. This gives the protein CSVRDRI. The whole CDR3 protein reads CSVRDRIQYF. The full variable domain, its missing parts supplied by reference TRBV29-1 and TRBJ2-4, is SAVISQKPSRDICQRGTSLTIQCQVDSQVTMMFWYRQQPGQSLTLIATANQGSEATYESGFVIDKFPISRPNLTFSTLTVSNMSPEDSSIYLCSVRDRIQYFGAGTRLSVL.

As regards this clone: The observed sequence ends 3 residues before the CDR3 terminus, with the missing tail filled in from the germline J gene. The chain recombines TRBV5-1 with TRBJ2-5, with 9 bases identical to TRBD2. The J segment lost 0 bases and the V segment lost 7 bases, leaving 16 bases of the junction unmatched. Germline V gene data show CDR1 as SGHRS and CDR2 as YFSETQ. The CDR3 contains 18 residues. CDR3 DNA, as far as it was read: TGCGCCAGCCGCCGCGGACAGAGCCTAGCGGGGCACCAAGAGACC. This translates into CASRRGQSLAGHQET. The full-length CDR3 reads as CASRRGQSLAGHQETQYF.